A single sample is the source of the 23 T cell receptor beta chains below, sequenced in a study of pediatric ulcerative colitis. The assay was immunoSEQ multiplex PCR, and TCRdb's table has in-frame clones only and misses some. The table has roughly 30,000 clones, about four fifths seen once; the top ten hold around 4.3%. The sample comprised blood. These receptor sequences come from a boy between 10 and 17 years old with severe ulcerative colitis.

The CDR3 DNA is TGTGCCAGCAGCCGATCGGGACAACCGAACACTGAAGCTTTCTTT. Its translation: CASSRSGQPNTEAFF. The V gene is TRBV7-2, the J gene TRBJ1-1, with D tentatively TRBD1 (6 bases). The CDR3 contains 15 residues. Deletions cut 5 bases from V and 1 base from J, with 14 bases between. In germline, CDR1 is SGHTA, CDR2 FQGNSA.

The chain carries TRBV6-5 and TRBJ1-1; no clear D. Trimming left V 10 bases short and J 1 base short, with 13 bases between. The CDR3 has 13 residues. Germline V lookup: CDR1 MNHEY, CDR2 SVGAGI. In nucleotides, the CDR3 is TGTGCCACCGTCGAACCGGGGAACACTGAAGCTTTCTTT. This codes for CATVEPGNTEAFF.

The chain employs TRBV5-1 and TRBJ2-3; D may match TRBD1 or TRBD2 (5 bases each). The CDR3 is 15 amino acids. Germline CDR1 is SGHRS and CDR2 is YFSETQ. The V and J ends lost 0 bases and 2 bases respectively, with 10 bases between them. The CDR3 DNA is TGCGCCAGCAGCTTGGAGGGGAGCAACACAGATACGCAGTATTTT. This encodes CASSLEGSNTDTQYF.

The rearrangement uses TRBV5-1 and TRBJ2-3; 10 positions match TRBD2. Germline CDR1 is SGHRS and CDR2 is YFSETQ. CDR3 length: 15 residues. Trimming removed 1 base from V and 5 bases from J; junction bases left unmatched: 4. CDR3 nucleotides: TGCGCCAGCAGCTTGTTGTCTAGCGGGGGAGATACGCAGTATTTT. As protein: CASSLLSSGGDTQYF.

The V and J genes are TRBV11-2 and TRBJ2-3; 8 bases fit TRBD2. The CDR3 has 16 amino acids. The V segment lost 3 bases and the J segment 4 bases; nucleotides outside the gene matches: 9. Germline loops: CDR1 SGHAT, CDR2 FQNNGV. The chain's CDR3 is CASSLEVAGRSDTQYF. The CDR3, as DNA: TGTGCCAGCAGCTTGGAAGTAGCGGGGAGATCAGATACGCAGTATTTT.

The V gene is TRBV27, the J gene TRBJ1-6; 9 bases line up with TRBD1. The V segment lost 6 bases and the J segment 10 bases; nucleotides outside the gene matches: 7. CDR1 and CDR2 (germline): MNHEY, SMNVEV (reference sequence). This CDR3 has 14 amino acids. CDR3: CASRNDRGYSPLHF. The CDR3, as DNA: TGTGCCAGCAGGAACGACAGGGGGTACTCACCCCTCCACTTT.

The chain employs TRBV4-3 and TRBJ1-2; 9 bases fit TRBD1. There are 13 residues in the CDR3. The V segment lost 5 bases and the J segment 8 bases; nucleotides outside the gene matches: 6. Germline V gene data show CDR1 as LGHNA and CDR2 as YSLEER. The CDR3 loop is CASSSTGGLGYTF. CDR3 coding DNA: TGCGCCAGCAGCTCAACAGGGGGCTTAGGCTACACCTTC.

The CDR3 DNA follows: TGTGCCAGTAGCCCATATACAGTAACTGAAGCTTTCTTT. This translates into CASSPYTVTEAFF. The chain has TRBV19 and TRBJ1-1; D not resolved. Trimming cost V 6 bases and J 5 bases, with 13 bases left between them. Germline-derived CDR1 and CDR2 are LNHDA and SQIVND (reference sequence). The CDR3 covers 13 residues. Filled out from reference TRBV19 and TRBJ1-1, the complete variable domain reads DGGITQSPKYLFRKEGQNVTLSCEQNLNHDAMYWYRQDPGQGLRLIYYSQIVNDFQKGDIAEGYSVSREKKESFPLTVTSAQKNPTAFYLCASSPYTVTEAFFGQGTRLTVV.

CDR3: CASSPTAGYEQYF. For the CDR3, the DNA is TGTGCCAGTAGTCCGACCGCCGGCTACGAGCAGTACTTC. The chain has TRBV19 and TRBJ2-7; D is unresolved. Germline assignment: CDR1 LNHDA and CDR2 SQIVND (reference sequence). This CDR3 is built from 13 residues. V lost 5 bases and J 3 bases, leaving 11 bases between the germline ends. Full variable domain (rest looked up from reference TRBV19 and TRBJ2-7): DGGITQSPKYLFRKEGQNVTLSCEQNLNHDAMYWYRQDPGQGLRLIYYSQIVNDFQKGDIAEGYSVSREKKESFPLTVTSAQKNPTAFYLCASSPTAGYEQYFGPGTRLTVT.

The chain is built from TRBV25-1 and TRBJ2-3, with D maybe TRBD2 (7 bases). The CDR3 contains 18 residues. Trimming shortened V by 2 bases and J by 0 bases, and 18 bases separated the two germline ends. Germline V CDR1 and CDR2: MGHDK, SYGVNS. CDR3: CASSEGRGGGLSTDTQYF. The CDR3 DNA is TGTGCCAGCAGTGAAGGGAGGGGGGGAGGGCTAAGCACAGATACGCAGTATTTT.

V usage is TRBV29-1 and J usage is TRBJ2-7; D not certain. Germline V gene data show CDR1 as SQVTM and CDR2 as ANQGSEA. CDR3 length equals 9 residues. Trimming stripped 6 bases from V and 5 bases from J, with 5 bases between. CDR3 bases: TGCAGCGTGAACAACGAGCAGTACTTC. As protein: CSVNNEQYF.

The genes are TRBV2 and TRBJ2-7; TRBD1 agrees at 8 bases. This CDR3 region has 14 residues. Per the germline V gene, CDR1 is SNHLY and CDR2 is FYNNEI. With 8 bases clipped from V and 3 bases from J, the junction kept 9 bases outside the gene matches. CDR3 DNA sequence: TGTGCCAGCGCCGGGACAGGTTCGATCTACGAGCAGTACTTC. This translates into CASAGTGSIYEQYF.

The V and J genes are TRBV5-6 and TRBJ2-7; no clear D. The CDR3 totals 15 residues. V was pared by 0 bases and J by 2 bases, with 12 bases between. Per the germline V gene, CDR1 is SGHDT and CDR2 is YYEEEE. Here the CDR3 reads CASSLVQKVAYEQYF. CDR3 in DNA: TGTGCCAGCAGCTTGGTGCAGAAGGTTGCCTACGAGCAGTACTTC.

V gene TRBV5-4 combines with J gene TRBJ1-4; 8 nucleotides align to TRBD1. CDR1 is SGHNT, CDR2 YYREEE, per germline (reference sequence). After removal of 4 bases from V and 10 bases from J, the junction contained 15 bases not matched to a gene. There are 16 residues in the CDR3. The DNA of the CDR3 is TGTGCCAGCAGCGAGGAACTGGACAGGGCCGTCGGAAAACTGTTTTTT. It codes for CASSEELDRAVGKLFF.

The chain employs TRBV27 and TRBJ1-4, with D possibly matching TRBD1 (5 bases). Trimming took 6 bases from V and 11 from J, leaving 16 bases between them. The CDR3 consists of 13 residues. The germline CDR1 and CDR2 sequences are MNHEY and SMNVEV (reference sequence). The CDR3 nucleotides read TGTGCCAGCAGATCCGGGACGACCCCCAAACTGTTTTTT. Amino acids: CASRSGTTPKLFF.

The table lists this clone with a few counts. The gene calls are TRBV30 and TRBJ1-1; tentatively, D is TRBD1 (5 bases). The CDR3 extends over 11 amino acids. Germline V CDR1 and CDR2: GTSNPN, SVGIG (reference sequence). The V and J ends lost 5 bases and 4 bases respectively, with 8 bases between them. CDR3 nucleotides: TGTGCCTGGGGGGGTGGCACTGAAGCTTTCTTT. Protein product: CAWGGGTEAFF.

This clone has a single count. The chain recombines TRBV7-2 with TRBJ2-1; tentative D call: TRBD2 (5 bases). Per the germline V gene, CDR1 is SGHTA and CDR2 is FQGNSA. Between the trimmed V and J ends, which lost 5 bases and 5 bases, there was a span of 13 bases. The CDR3 loop spans 14 amino acids. CDR3 region: CASSPTMKDNEQFF. The CDR3 region has the DNA TGTGCCAGCAGCCCGACTATGAAGGACAATGAGCAGTTCTTC.

The sample holds one count of this clone. J is TRBJ2-1 and V is TRBV7-9; TRBD1 is a possible D gene (6 bases). The ends were cut back, 5 bases at V and 2 bases at J, with 10 bases in the middle. The CDR3 spans 14 residues. Germline-derived CDR1 and CDR2 are SEHNR and FQNEAQ (reference sequence). In DNA, the CDR3 is TGTGCCAGCAGCACCGGGACACCCTACAATGAGCAGTTCTTC. Encoded protein: CASSTGTPYNEQFF.

The chain links TRBV18 to TRBJ2-2, with TRBD1 identical over 9 bases. Trimming removed 2 bases from V and 4 bases from J; junction bases left unmatched: 5. CDR1 is KGHSH and CDR2 is LQKENI in the germline V gene. The length of the CDR3 is 16 residues. DNA of the CDR3: TGTGCCAGCTCACCAACGAGGACAGGGGCCACCGGGGAGCTGTTTTTT. Translating gives CASSPTRTGATGELFF.

The chain has TRBV7-9 and TRBJ1-1; D might be TRBD1 (6 bases). CDR1 is SEHNR and CDR2 is FQNEAQ in the germline V gene (reference sequence). V was pared by 3 bases and J by 8 bases, with 7 bases between. This CDR3 has 11 amino acids. CDR3 coding DNA: TGTGCCAGCAGCTTTACAGGGGAAGCTTTCTTT. This encodes CASSFTGEAFF.

V and J are TRBV27 and TRBJ2-2, with D possibly being TRBD2 (6 bases). The CDR3 contains 16 residues. The germline V gene encodes CDR1 MNHEY and CDR2 SMNVEV (reference sequence). Trimming removed 10 bases at V and 2 bases at J, with 20 bases between. The CDR3 DNA sequence: TGTGCCACCACCTCCCTGCGGGGACTCAACACCGGGGAGCTGTTTTTT. Its translation is CATTSLRGLNTGELFF.

This chain's CDR3 is CASSQESNTEAFF. The CDR3 DNA reads TGTGCCAGCAGCCAAGAGTCCAACACTGAAGCTTTCTTT. The chain couples TRBV14 to TRBJ1-1; no definite D call. The germline V gene encodes CDR1 SGHDN and CDR2 FVKESK. The germline V and J ends were trimmed by 0 bases and 2 bases, with 4 bases remaining between them. The CDR3 loop spans 13 amino acids.

The chain combines TRBV18 with TRBJ2-2, with D perhaps matching TRBD2 (5 bases). The V gene lost 3 bases and the J gene lost 1 base, with 12 bases spanning the gap. The CDR3 totals 16 residues. Germline CDR1 reads KGHSH; CDR2 reads LQKENI. CDR3 sequence: CASSPQAVGNTGELFF. The CDR3 bases are TGTGCCAGCTCACCTCAAGCGGTAGGGAACACCGGGGAGCTGTTTTTT.